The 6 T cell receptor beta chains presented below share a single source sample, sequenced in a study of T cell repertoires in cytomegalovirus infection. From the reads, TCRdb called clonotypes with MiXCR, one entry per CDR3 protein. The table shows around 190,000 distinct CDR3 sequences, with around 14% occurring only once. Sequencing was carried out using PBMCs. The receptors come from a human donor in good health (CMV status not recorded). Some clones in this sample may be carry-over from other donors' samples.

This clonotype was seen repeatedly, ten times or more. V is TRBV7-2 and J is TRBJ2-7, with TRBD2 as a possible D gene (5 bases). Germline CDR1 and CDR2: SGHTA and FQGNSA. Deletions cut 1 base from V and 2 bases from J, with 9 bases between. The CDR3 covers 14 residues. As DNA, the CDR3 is TGTGCCAGCAGCTTAGTAGCGCTAACCTACGAGCAGTACTTC. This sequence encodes CASSLVALTYEQYF.

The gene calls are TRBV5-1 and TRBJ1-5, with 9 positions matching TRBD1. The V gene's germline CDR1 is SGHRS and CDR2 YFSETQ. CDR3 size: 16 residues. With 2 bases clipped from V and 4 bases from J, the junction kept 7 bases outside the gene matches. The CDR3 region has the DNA TGCGCCAGCAGCTTAGCCCCTGGACAGGGGAATCAGCCCCAGCATTTT. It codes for CASSLAPGQGNQPQHF.

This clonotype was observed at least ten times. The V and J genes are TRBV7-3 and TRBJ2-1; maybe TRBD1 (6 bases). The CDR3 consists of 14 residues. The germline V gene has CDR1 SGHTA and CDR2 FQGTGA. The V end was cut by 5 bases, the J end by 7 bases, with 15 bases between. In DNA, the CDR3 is TGTGCCAGCAGCCCCCGGCAGGGGTCGAATGAGCAGTTCTTC. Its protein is CASSPRQGSNEQFF.

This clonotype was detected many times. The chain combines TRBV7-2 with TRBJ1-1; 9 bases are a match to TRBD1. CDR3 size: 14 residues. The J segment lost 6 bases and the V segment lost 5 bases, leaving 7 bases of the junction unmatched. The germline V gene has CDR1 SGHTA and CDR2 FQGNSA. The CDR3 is CASSPQGAASEAFF. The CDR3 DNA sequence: TGTGCCAGCAGCCCACAGGGGGCTGCATCTGAAGCTTTCTTT.

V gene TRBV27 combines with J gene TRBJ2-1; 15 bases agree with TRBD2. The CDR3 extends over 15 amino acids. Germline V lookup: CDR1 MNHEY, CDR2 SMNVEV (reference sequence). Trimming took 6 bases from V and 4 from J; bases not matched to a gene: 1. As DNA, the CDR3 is TGTGCCAGCAGAGGACTAGCGGGAGGGTACAATGAGCAGTTCTTC. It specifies CASRGLAGGYNEQFF.

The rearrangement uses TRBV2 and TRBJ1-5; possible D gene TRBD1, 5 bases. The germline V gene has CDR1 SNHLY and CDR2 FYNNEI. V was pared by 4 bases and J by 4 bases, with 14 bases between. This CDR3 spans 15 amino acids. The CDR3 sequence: CASSGGGEVNQPQHF. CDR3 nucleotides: TGTGCCAGCAGTGGCGGAGGGGAGGTTAATCAGCCCCAGCATTTT.